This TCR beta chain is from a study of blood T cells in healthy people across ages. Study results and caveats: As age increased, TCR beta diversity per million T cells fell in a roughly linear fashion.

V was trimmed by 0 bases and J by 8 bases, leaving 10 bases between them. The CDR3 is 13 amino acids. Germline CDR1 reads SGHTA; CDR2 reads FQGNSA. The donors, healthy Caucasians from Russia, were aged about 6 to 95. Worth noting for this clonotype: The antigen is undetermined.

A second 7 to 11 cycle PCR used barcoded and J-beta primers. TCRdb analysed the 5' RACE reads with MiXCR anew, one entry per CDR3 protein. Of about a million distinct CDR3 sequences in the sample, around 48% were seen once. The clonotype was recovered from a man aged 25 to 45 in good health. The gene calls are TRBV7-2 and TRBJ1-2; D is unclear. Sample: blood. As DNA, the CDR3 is TGTGCCAGCAGCTTAGCGGCCGTGTCGGGCTACACCTTC. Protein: CASSLAAVSGYTF. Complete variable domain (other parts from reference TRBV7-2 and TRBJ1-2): GAGVSQSPSNKVTEKGKDVELRCDPISGHTALYWYRQSLGQGLEFLIYFQGNSAPDKSGLPSDRFSAERTGGSVSTLTIQRTQQEDSAVYLCASSLAAVSGYTFGSGTRLTVV.